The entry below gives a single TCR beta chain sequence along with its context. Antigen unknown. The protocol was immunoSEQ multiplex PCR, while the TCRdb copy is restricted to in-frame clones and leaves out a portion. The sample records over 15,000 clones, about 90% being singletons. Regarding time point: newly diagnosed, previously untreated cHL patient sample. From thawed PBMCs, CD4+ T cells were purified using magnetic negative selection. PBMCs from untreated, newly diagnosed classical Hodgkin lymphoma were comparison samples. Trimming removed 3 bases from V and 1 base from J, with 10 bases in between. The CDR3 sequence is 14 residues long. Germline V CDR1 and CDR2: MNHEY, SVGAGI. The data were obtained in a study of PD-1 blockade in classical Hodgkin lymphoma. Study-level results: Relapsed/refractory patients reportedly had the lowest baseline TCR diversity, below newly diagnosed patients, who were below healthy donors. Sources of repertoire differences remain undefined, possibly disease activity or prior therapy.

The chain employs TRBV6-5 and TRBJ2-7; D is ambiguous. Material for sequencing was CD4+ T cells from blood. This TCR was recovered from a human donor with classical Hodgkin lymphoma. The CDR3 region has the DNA TGTGCCAGCAGTTATCTCTCCCCTTCCTACGAGCAGTACTTC. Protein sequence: CASSYLSPSYEQYF.